This T cell receptor beta chain is from a study of early stage breast cancer tumors (TCRdb year 2017). Study-level background: Of the approximately 15 invasive breast tumors, about a dozen were found to be estrogen receptor-positive, progesterone receptor-positive and HER2-negative. A total of roughly 2.5 million templates, representing almost 1,100,000 unique clonotypes, were detected across all samples. About 65% of the 12 ER+/PR+/HER2- tumors were invasive ductal carcinomas, while the other four were invasive lobular carcinomas. On average, each sample got roughly 9.7-fold read coverage. Overall study outcomes, separate from this receptor: Enriched TCRB sequences shared across patients were mostly commonly generated sequences, unlikely to play an important role in the tumor microenvironment. Because the cohort was small, a breakdown by tumor subtype could not be done. Tumors showed approximately 2.5-fold higher T cell density and higher clonality than adjacent normal breast tissue. Greater similarity was observed between blood and normal breast repertoires than between blood and tumor repertoires, and tumor was distinguished from normal in about 85% of the 16 patients when each tissue was compared with blood. Sequencing bulk genomic DNA from unsorted cells could not capture chain pairing or functional markers like CD4, CD8 and FOXP3.

The study profiled bulk TCR beta-chain repertoires in matched peripheral blood, tumor and adjacent normal breast tissue taken from more than 15 patients with early-stage breast cancer. Before surgery, roughly 4.5-10 mL of whole blood was collected into EDTA tubes and then processed within 2 hours. Ficoll-Paque centrifugation in SepMate-50 tubes was used to isolate peripheral blood mononuclear cells. PBMCs were cryopreserved in roughly 90% FBS with about 10% DMSO in aliquots of roughly 1.8 to 4.5 million cells and stored in liquid nitrogen. The Qiagen AllPrep DNA/RNA Mini kit was used for genomic DNA extraction. Inclusive of the bounding cysteine and phenylalanine, the CDR3 is 13 residues long. Only the CDR3 region is kept as DNA, spanning 39 bases read in frame from base 1. At the junction V is shortened by 0 bases and J by 12 bases, with 15 bases in between. The germline V gene (reference sequence) specifies GTSNPN as CDR1 and SVGIG as CDR2.

This clone was seen only once. The target of this receptor is not known. The record has no base qualities; no much larger clone is one base away. Two independent genomic DNA replicates were amplified for each sample, with approximately 0.5 ug used for blood and around 1.5 ug for tumor or normal breast. TCRB sequencing of genomic DNA was carried out with the ImmunoSeq Intro kit according to the manufacturer's instructions. The multiplex PCR ran for 30 to 40 cycles using proprietary primers and spike-in control sequences for absolute quantification. Single-end 150-bp reads were used to sequence an 87-bp fragment covering the CDR3 and the flanking V and J genes. Each lane of an Illumina MiSeq using version 3.0 chemistry carried seven multiplexed samples, with two replicates per sample. The authors processed their data as follows. Raw data were processed with the vendor's proprietary pipeline, and both replicates were merged into a single result per sample. Productive rearrangements sharing the V-gene family, CDR3 amino acid sequence and J-gene segment were defined as clonotypes. Clonality was computed as 1 minus the normalized Shannon entropy (Pielou evenness) of TCRB abundances. T cell density was estimated as total templates divided by the number of input cells, with the number of input cells inferred from the DNA input amount. Total repertoire diversity and clonality were estimated with Recon using default parameters. Clonotypes with over 0.1% abundance in tumor and at least 32-fold higher abundance in tumor than in normal breast were defined as tumor-enriched. TCRdb stores this immuneACCESS table with in-frame sequences only. Part of the clones is absent; in the studies checked, under half of the shortfall reflects unresolved V genes, and no reason is known for the rest. Clone size and the V and J calls come from that table; the DNA yielded D and trimming. The sample has fewer than 70,000 clones on record, about 80% of them singletons. The top ten clones comprise around 3.2% of the sample.

The sequence was collected from a person aged 25-39 years with breast cancer. Specimen: blood. The chain is assembled from TRBV30 and TRBJ2-1, with a weak D call of TRBD1 (6 bases match). CDR3 loop: CAWSVVGASPQFF. The nucleotide sequence is TGTGCCTGGAGTGTGGTGGGGGCTTCCCCGCAGTTCTTC.